Below, one T cell receptor beta chain is given with its context. Its antigen remains unidentified. The CDR3 has 15 amino acids. The germline V and J ends were trimmed by 3 bases and 0 bases, with 10 bases remaining between them. The V gene's germline CDR1 is ENHRY and CDR2 SYGVKD. The sample belongs to a study of T-cell memory formation after mild COVID-19. Study-wide background: The two donors had largely donor-specific TCR clusters.

Notes on the study in general: Among clones contracting day 15 to 85, CD4/CD8 was balanced, whereas later expanders leaned CD4+. For contracting clones, CD4+ ones sat mainly in CM and EM, CD8+ in EMRA.

TCRdb fed the 5' RACE reads into MiXCR, producing one record per CDR3 protein. The table includes about 350,000 distinct CDR3 sequences, approximately 15% detected once. The sequence came from a man between 18 and 35 years old who had mild COVID-19 (a few samples of this study predate the infection). Cell type and time point are not known. The sequenced sample consisted of PBMCs or a T cell subset sorted from them (not recorded which). The chain combines TRBV10-3 with TRBJ2-3, with a weak D call TRBD2 (7 bases). CDR3 sequence reads: CAISEGGASTDTQYF. The CDR3 nucleotides read TGTGCCATCAGTGAAGGGGGGGCGAGCACAGATACGCAGTATTTT.